What follows are 18 T cell receptor beta chains derived from one specimen sequenced in a study of cytomegalovirus exposure and HLA in healthy donors. PCR employed 60 Vbeta and 13 Jbeta primers. Sequencing was performed with immunoSEQ multiplex PCR; in TCRdb, only in-frame clones are kept and a portion is missing. The sample lists about 220,000 clones, 75% to 80% occurring once. Specimen: PBMCs. The receptors shown here come from a male donor in good health and CMV-seronegative.

The gene calls are TRBV5-5 and TRBJ2-3, with D possibly being TRBD2 (6 bases). The CDR3 consists of 17 residues. The germline V gene encodes CDR1 SGHKS and CDR2 YYEKEE (reference sequence). With 3 bases removed from V and 4 bases from J, the gap between germline ends came to 21 bases. The CDR3 protein is CASSYQTGTPGADTQYF. The CDR3 DNA sequence: TGTGCCAGCAGCTACCAGACCGGGACTCCGGGCGCAGATACGCAGTATTTT.

With regard to this clone: At one of its ends the junction is not consistent with the germline gene, which may arise from a read error. V is TRBV7-7 and J is TRBJ2-3; TRBD2 agrees at 13 bases. The CDR3 loop spans 16 amino acids. Germline CDR1 SSHAT, CDR2 FNYEAQ (reference sequence). CDR3 residues: CASSLGTSGKTDTQYF. Written as DNA, the CDR3 is TGTGCTAGCAGCCTCGGGACTAGCGGGAAAACAGATACGCAGTATTTT.

The rearrangement uses TRBV27 and TRBJ2-7; D may be TRBD1 (5 bases). Trimming shortened V by 2 bases and J by 2 bases, and 16 bases separated the two germline ends. Germline assignment: CDR1 MNHEY and CDR2 SMNVEV (reference sequence). The CDR3 consists of 16 residues. In nucleotides, the CDR3 is TGTGCCAGCAGTTTAAGTATTAGGGGTACGGCCTACGAGCAGTACTTC. It yields the protein CASSLSIRGTAYEQYF.

Only one count was recorded for this clone. The same CDR3 can be traced to other DNA sequences in this sample. The chain links TRBV4-3 to TRBJ1-1; possibly TRBD1 for D (5 bases). The CDR3 runs 14 residues. V lost 0 bases, J lost 1 base, and 6 bases lay in between. The germline V gene encodes CDR1 LGHNA and CDR2 YSLEER. The DNA for the CDR3 is TGCGCCAGCAGCCAAGAAGACAGGAACACTGAAGCTTTCTTT. This translates into CASSQEDRNTEAFF.

This clone was seen once. The chain links TRBV7-2 to TRBJ1-4; D unresolved. The CDR3 spans 13 residues. Germline-derived CDR1 and CDR2 are SGHTA and FQGNSA. V shed 8 bases and J shed 3 bases, with 10 bases lying between them. The CDR3 DNA reads TGTGCCAGCTTGGGCAGACCTAATGAAAAACTGTTTTTT. Translation: CASLGRPNEKLFF. The variable domain in full, with the rest retrieved from reference TRBV7-2 and TRBJ1-4, is GAGVSQSPSNKVTEKGKDVELRCDPISGHTALYWYRQSLGQGLEFLIYFQGNSAPDKSGLPSDRFSAERTGGSVSTLTIQRTQQEDSAVYLCASLGRPNEKLFFGSGTQLSVL.

V gene TRBV18 combines with J gene TRBJ2-7; a weak D match, TRBD2 (6 bases). Per the germline V gene, CDR1 is KGHSH and CDR2 is LQKENI. The CDR3 runs to 13 residues. The V end was cut by 8 bases, the J end by 5 bases, with 16 bases between. Written as DNA, the CDR3 is TGTGCCAGCAACCGGGACTCGATGGACGAGCAGTACTTC. Translating gives CASNRDSMDEQYF.

The chain has TRBV10-3 and TRBJ2-7; D is perhaps TRBD2 (5 bases). Per germline, CDR1 ENHRY and CDR2 SYGVKD. The CDR3 length is 13 residues. The V gene lost 6 bases and the J gene lost 9 bases, with 18 bases spanning the gap. The CDR3 here is CAISPREGSGQYF. The DNA of the CDR3 is TGTGCCATCAGCCCTCGAGAGGGTTCCGGGCAGTACTTC.

This chain links TRBV27 with TRBJ1-1; the match to TRBD1 covers 8 bases. Germline trimming cut 7 bases from V and 2 bases from J; bases unmatched to any gene: 3. The CDR3 consists of 13 residues. Germline V gene lookup returns CDR1 MNHEY and CDR2 SMNVEV (reference sequence). The CDR3 nucleotides read TGTGCCAGCACCCCAGGGGGCAACACTGAAGCTTTCTTT. Translation: CASTPGGNTEAFF.

The chain is built from TRBV7-2 and TRBJ2-7; 10 bases agree with TRBD2. The CDR3 runs to 17 residues. Germline CDR1 reads SGHTA; CDR2 reads FQGNSA. Trimming at V came to 2 bases and at J to 5 bases, leaving 12 bases not matched to a gene. CDR3: CASSLRTLAGLVNEQYF. In DNA, the CDR3 is TGTGCCAGCAGCTTACGAACACTAGCGGGGCTCGTCAACGAGCAGTACTTC.

The V gene is TRBV25-1, the J gene TRBJ2-5; 9 positions match TRBD2. After removal of 3 bases from V and 5 bases from J, the junction contained 10 bases not matched to a gene. This CDR3 has 16 residues. Germline V gene sequence: CDR1 MGHDK, CDR2 SYGVNS. The CDR3 nucleotides read TGTGCCAGCAGTGATGGAGGCGGGGGGGCCGGGGAGACCCAGTACTTC. This encodes CASSDGGGGAGETQYF.

The V gene is TRBV9, the J gene TRBJ1-2; D unclear. The CDR3 is 9 residues long. Deletions cut 7 bases from V and 7 bases from J, with 5 bases between. Per germline, CDR1 SGDLS and CDR2 YYNGEE. The CDR3 region is CASGPGYTF. Written as DNA, the CDR3 is TGTGCCAGCGGCCCTGGCTACACCTTC.

This chain uses TRBV15 with TRBJ2-7; TRBD1 might be the D (5 bases). V was clipped by 2 bases and J by 4 bases, with 15 bases between them. Germline values: CDR1 LNHNV, CDR2 YYDKDF (reference sequence). The CDR3 totals 15 residues. CDR3 in DNA: TGTGCCACCAGCAGATTCCCGACAGAATCATACGAGCAGTACTTC. This gives the protein CATSRFPTESYEQYF.

This chain links TRBV29-1 with TRBJ2-3; 7 bases are shared with TRBD1. Trimming took 6 bases from V and 2 from J; bases not matched to a gene: 11. The CDR3 runs 15 residues. CDR1 is SQVTM, CDR2 ANQGSEA, per germline. DNA of the CDR3: TGCAGCGTCACCTCGGACAGGCTATACACAGATACGCAGTATTTT. This translates into CSVTSDRLYTDTQYF.

The chain recombines TRBV11-2 with TRBJ2-7; D is possibly TRBD2 (5 bases). The CDR3 sequence is 12 residues long. The V gene's germline CDR1 is SGHAT and CDR2 FQNNGV. Deletions cut 5 bases from V and 4 bases from J, with 9 bases between. CDR3 DNA: TGTGCCAGCAGCCCGGGCGGGTACGAGCAGTACTTC. It specifies CASSPGGYEQYF.

This clone was detected only a few times. This chain joins TRBV4-2 and TRBJ2-1; a possible D gene is TRBD2 (6 bases). From germline, CDR1 is LGHNA and CDR2 YNFKEQ. Trimming left V 0 bases short and J 10 bases short, with 19 bases between. The CDR3 has 16 residues. The DNA for the CDR3 is TGTGCCAGCAGCCAAGAGGTCCGGGGGTATGATGCGGAGCAGTTCTTC. Amino acids: CASSQEVRGYDAEQFF.

The chain is built from TRBV6-4 and TRBJ2-1; TRBD2 matches 16 bases. The CDR3 runs to 15 residues. V lost 2 bases to trimming and J lost 13 bases; unmatched junction nucleotides: 5. Germline-derived CDR1 and CDR2 are MRHNA and SNTAGT. The CDR3 coding sequence is TGTGCCAGCAGTGACCTCGGGACTAGCGGGAGGGCCCAGTTCTTC. Translating gives CASSDLGTSGRAQFF.

The chain is built from TRBV6-5 and TRBJ2-4; no clear D gene. V was pared by 0 bases and J by 6 bases, with 9 bases between. Germline V gives CDR1 MNHEY, CDR2 SVGAGI. CDR3 length equals 14 residues. CDR3 in DNA: TGTGCCAGCAGTTACTCGAAAACCGGAAACATTCAGTACTTC. It translates to CASSYSKTGNIQYF.

The chain has TRBV27 and TRBJ2-5; D possibly corresponds to TRBD2 (5 bases). Germline V gene lookup returns CDR1 MNHEY and CDR2 SMNVEV (reference sequence). V dropped 6 bases and J dropped 11 bases, with 16 bases sitting between them. The CDR3 spans 12 residues. The CDR3 is CASRYLIGEQYF. CDR3 DNA sequence: TGTGCCAGCAGATACTTGATTGGGGAGCAGTACTTC.